This T cell receptor beta chain was sequenced during a study of blood T cell repertoires in COVID-19. In the study overall: Acute and convalescent COVID-19 samples came from the United States, Italy and Spain. Sample material is recorded as cDNA or gDNA derived from T cells, B-cell-depleted T cells, or PBMCs.

V dropped 8 bases and J dropped 8 bases, with 12 bases sitting between them. The CDR3 is 11 residues long. Germline V gives CDR1 LNHDA, CDR2 SQIVND (reference sequence). As processed by the authors: Reference gene primer amplification yielded estimated nucleated cell counts. Libraries were prepared by immunoSEQ multiplex PCR; TCRdb keeps only in-frame clonotypes and omits some of them. That table gives V, J and clone size, and the DNA gave D and trimming. The sample yields around 200,000 clones, around nine tenths seen once. This clone was seen a single time. This chain uses TRBV19 with TRBJ1-2, with a tentative D call TRBD1 (5 bases). The TCR was taken from a man aged 35 to 55 with active or convalescent COVID-19. The sample consisted of peripheral blood. The CDR3 here is CASLGARGYTF. The CDR3 DNA reads as TGTGCCAGTCTAGGGGCTCGGGGCTACACCTTC.